This T cell receptor beta chain was identified in a study of CD8 T cells in ankylosing spondylitis. General observations from the study: Blood of patients with ankylosing spondylitis appeared to be characterized by a TCR beta motif of eight highly homologous variants. Past research had described some motif variants in reactive arthritis synovial fluid and blood. Disease-associated clones were reportedly significantly overrepresented in matched ankylosing spondylitis synovial fluid. Disease-linked clones bore a CD8+ phenotype and were relatively rare in peripheral blood.

Looked up from germline, CDR1 is SGHVS and CDR2 is FQNEAQ. The CDR3 is 14 amino acids. V was cut by 7 bases and J by 4 bases, with 13 bases left in between. For this clonotype: What it binds is not known.

Making the TCR beta libraries involved quantitative 5'-RACE with molecular barcodes. A single record per CDR3 protein comes from TCRdb applying MiXCR to the 5' RACE reads. The profile shows around 390,000 distinct CDR3 sequences, 20% to 25% of them singletons. The sequencing sample was made of blood, either unsorted or a sorted T cell fraction (not recorded which). This sequence originates from a male donor with ankylosing spondylitis. The chain joins TRBV7-8 to TRBJ2-2; D perhaps matches TRBD1 (5 bases). The DNA for the CDR3 is TGTGCCAGCATGGGGCTCGGTGTCACCGGGGAGCTGTTTTTT. Its translation: CASMGLGVTGELFF.